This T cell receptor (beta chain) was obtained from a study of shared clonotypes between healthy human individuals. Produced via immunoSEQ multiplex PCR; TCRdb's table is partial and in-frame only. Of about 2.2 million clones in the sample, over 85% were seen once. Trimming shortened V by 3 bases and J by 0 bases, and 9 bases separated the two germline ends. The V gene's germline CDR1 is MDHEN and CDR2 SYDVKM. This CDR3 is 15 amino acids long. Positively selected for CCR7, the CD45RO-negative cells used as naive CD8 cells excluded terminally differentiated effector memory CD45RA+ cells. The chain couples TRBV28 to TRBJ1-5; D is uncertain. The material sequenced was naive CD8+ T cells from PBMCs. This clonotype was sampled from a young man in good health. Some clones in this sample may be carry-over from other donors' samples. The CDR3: CASSLTGNSNQPQHF. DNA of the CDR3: TGTGCCAGCAGTTTGACGGGGAATAGCAATCAGCCCCAGCATTTT.